This is a list of T cell receptor beta chains from one sample in a study of vaccination effects on CD4 cells after COVID-19. These receptors lack a known antigen. Using immunoSEQ multiplex PCR, the repertoire was profiled, and TCRdb retains in-frame clones only, with some absent. Here the sample spans about 28,000 clones, about 62% being singletons. The sample consisted of CD4+ T cells from PBMCs cultured without peptide, taken before COVID-19 vaccination. All receptors derive from a human donor who received a COVID-19 vaccine. CDR3s include the opening cysteine and the closing phenylalanine or tryptophan. The order of the fields is D gene, clone size, J gene, V gene, CDR3 DNA, CDR3 protein. The D gene is left open where the match is weak. Only some rows state a clone size, as once, few, many or a class for expanded clones.

-	-	TRBJ2-1	TRBV3-1/TRBV3-2	TGTGCCAGCAGCCATTTACCTGAAGTAAACTCCCCCCTCTTC	CASSHLPEVNSPLF
TRBD1	-	TRBJ1-5	TRBV19	TGTGCCAGTAGTCTGGGACAGCACAATCAGCCCCAGCATTTT	CASSLGQHNQPQHF
-	-	TRBJ2-5	TRBV24-1	TGTGCCACCAGCGGTCTAGGTAGTGAGACCCAGTACTTC	CATSGLGSETQYF
-	-	TRBJ2-1	TRBV19	TGTGCCAGCCTTAGTCGAGCCGGGGGCAATGAGCAGTTCTTC	CASLSRAGGNEQFF
TRBD1	-	TRBJ1-6	TRBV12-5	TGTGCTAGTGGTTTGACAGGGGCTAATAATTCACCCCTCCACTTT	CASGLTGANNSPLHF
-	-	TRBJ2-1	TRBV19	TGTGCCAGTGGGGCCTTTGGAGTCGGAAAGGATGAGCAGTTCTTC	CASGAFGVGKDEQFF
TRBD1	-	TRBJ1-1	TRBV28	TGTGCCAGCAGTCCCGGGACAGGATCCCCTCTTGAAGCTTTCTTT	CASSPGTGSPLEAFF
-	-	TRBJ2-6	TRBV21-1	TGTGCCAGCAGCCCCCGGACAGGGGGCGCCGGGCTTGGGGGGGCCAACGTCCTGACTTTC	CASSPRTGGAGLGGANVLTF
-	-	TRBJ1-1	TRBV11-2	TGTGCCAGCAGCTTATCGGCCCGGACAGTATCAAACACTGAAGCTTTCTTT	CASSLSARTVSNTEAFF
-	few	TRBJ2-7	TRBV6-6	TGTGCCAGCAGCTCCAACTCCTACGAGCAGTACTTC	CASSSNSYEQYF
-	-	TRBJ2-3	TRBV13	TGTGCCAGCAGCCGGAGGGCAGGGGGTAGCAACACAGATACGCAGTATTTT	CASSRRAGGSNTDTQYF
-	-	TRBJ2-1	TRBV18	TGTGCCAGCTCACCAGTAAGGGGAGAGGATGAGCAGTTCTTC	CASSPVRGEDEQFF
TRBD2	-	TRBJ2-1	TRBV14	TGTGCCAGCAGCCAAGGGGGGACAGGGCGACTAGCGGGATACTACAATGAGCAGTTCTTC	CASSQGGTGRLAGYYNEQFF
-	-	TRBJ1-3	TRBV5-1	TGCGCCAGCAGCCCCCCCTTCTCAGGCTCTGGAAACACCATATATTTT	CASSPPFSGSGNTIYF
-	-	TRBJ2-7	TRBV24-1	TGTGCCACCAGTGATTATAAAGTCGGCGAGCAGTACTTC	CATSDYKVGEQYF
-	-	TRBJ1-2	TRBV7-9	TGTGCCAGCAGCTTAGTTGGGCCCGCCTACACCTTC	CASSLVGPAYTF
-	-	TRBJ1-1	TRBV6-6	TGTGCCAGCAGTGGGGACGACACCATCAAGAACACTGAAGCTTTCTTT	CASSGDDTIKNTEAFF
-	-	TRBJ2-7	TRBV27	TGTGCCAGCAGGCTAACTCGGACAAGGACGAGCGAGCAGTACTTC	CASRLTRTRTSEQYF
TRBD1	-	TRBJ1-6	TRBV19	TGTGCCAGTCAGACAGGGCCCAATTCACCCCTCCACTTT	CASQTGPNSPLHF
TRBD1	-	TRBJ2-5	TRBV5-4	TGTGCCAGCAGCCCCGACCTCCAGGACAGGCAAGAGACCCAGTACTTC	CASSPDLQDRQETQYF
-	few	TRBJ2-2	TRBV19	TGTGCCAGTAGTATAGGGGCCGGTAGCCGGGAGCTGTTTTTT	CASSIGAGSRELFF
TRBD1	-	TRBJ2-7	TRBV29-1	TGCAGCGTTGTACCCATGGACAGGACCTACGAGCAGTACTTC	CSVVPMDRTYEQYF
-	-	TRBJ1-5	TRBV18	TGTGCCAGCTCACCAGACAGTAATAGCAATCAGCCCCAGCATTTT	CASSPDSNSNQPQHF
-	-	TRBJ2-7	TRBV5-6	TGTGCCAGCAGCCGAACCTGGGGGGCAATCTACGAGCAGTACTTC	CASSRTWGAIYEQYF
-	-	TRBJ1-6	TRBV27	TGTGCCAGCAGTACCCCTCACGGATTCCTTCGAAATTCACCCCTCCACTTT	CASSTPHGFLRNSPLHF
-	-	TRBJ2-2	TRBV20-1	TGCAGTGCTAGTCGCCAGGCGGGCACCGGGGAGCTGTTTTTT	CSASRQAGTGELFF
-	few	TRBJ1-5	TRBV2	TGTGCCAGCAGTGAAGGGACAGAATATCAGCCCCAGCATTTT	CASSEGTEYQPQHF
-	-	TRBJ2-7	TRBV19	TGTGCCAGTAGTATTGGGACGGGCGAGCAGTACTTC	CASSIGTGEQYF
-	-	TRBJ1-2	TRBV18	TGTGCCAGCTCATCATCAGGGGATGGCTACACCTTC	CASSSSGDGYTF
-	-	TRBJ2-1	TRBV18	TGTGCCAGCTCACCACCGAACAGAAGACAGGTCTACAATGAGCAGTTCTTC	CASSPPNRRQVYNEQFF
TRBD1	-	TRBJ1-4	TRBV27	TGTGCCAGCAGTAAACAGGGGGCGATTGAAAAACTGTTTTTT	CASSKQGAIEKLFF
-	few	TRBJ2-7	TRBV3-1/TRBV3-2	TGTGCCAGCAGCCGCCAGGGGTCCGACTACGAGCAGTACTTC	CASSRQGSDYEQYF
-	once	TRBJ1-5	TRBV6-6	TGTGCCAGTGCTGTTACAGCCAATCAGCCCCAGCATTTT	CASAVTANQPQHF
TRBD1	-	TRBJ2-5	TRBV11-3	TGTGCCAGCAGGAGCCCGCCGACCATGCTCCTCGACAGGGGAGGAGAGACCCAGTACTTC	CASRSPPTMLLDRGGETQYF
-	-	TRBJ1-2	TRBV3-1/TRBV3-2	TGTGCCAGCAGCCAAGATTCCGGGACATATGGCTACACCTTC	CASSQDSGTYGYTF
TRBD1	once	TRBJ2-7	TRBV10-3	TGTGCCATCAGTGACCCCATCTCGGGACAGGGATACCTCGAGCAGTACTTC	CAISDPISGQGYLEQYF
-	-	TRBJ2-7	TRBV4-1	TGCGCCAGCAGCCAAGAGGACAGCTTAACCTACGAGCAGTACTTC	CASSQEDSLTYEQYF
TRBD1	few	TRBJ1-2	TRBV6-5	TGTGCCAGCAGTTACTCGGGACAGGGGCTGAGAAGCGGCTACACCTTC	CASSYSGQGLRSGYTF